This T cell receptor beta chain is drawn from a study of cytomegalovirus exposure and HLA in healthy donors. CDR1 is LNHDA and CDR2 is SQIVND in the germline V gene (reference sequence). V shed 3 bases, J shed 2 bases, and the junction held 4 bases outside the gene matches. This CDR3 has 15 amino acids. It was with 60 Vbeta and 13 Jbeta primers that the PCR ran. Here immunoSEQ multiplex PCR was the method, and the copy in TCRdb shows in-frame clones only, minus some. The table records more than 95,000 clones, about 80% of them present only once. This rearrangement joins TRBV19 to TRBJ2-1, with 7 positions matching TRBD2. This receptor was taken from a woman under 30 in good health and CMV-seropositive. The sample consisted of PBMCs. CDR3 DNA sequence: TGTGCCAGTAGTATCCAGGCGGGAGCCTACAATGAGCAGTTCTTC. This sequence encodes CASSIQAGAYNEQFF.